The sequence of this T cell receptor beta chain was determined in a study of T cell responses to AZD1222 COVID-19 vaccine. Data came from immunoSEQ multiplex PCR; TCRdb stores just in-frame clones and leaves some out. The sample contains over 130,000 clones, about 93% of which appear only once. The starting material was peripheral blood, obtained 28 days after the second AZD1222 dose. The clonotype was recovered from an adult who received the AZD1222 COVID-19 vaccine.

DNA of the CDR3: TGTGCCAGCACTGACAGGGGGGAGTATGGCTACACCTTC. Protein: CASTDRGEYGYTF. The J gene is TRBJ1-2, the V gene TRBV12-3 or TRBV12-4; 9 nucleotides match TRBD1. The V segment lost 7 bases and the J segment 5 bases; nucleotides outside the gene matches: 5. The CDR3 is made up of 13 amino acids.